Listed here are 29 T cell receptor beta chains from one sample, sequenced in a study of cytomegalovirus exposure and HLA in healthy donors. Both 60 Vbeta primers and 13 Jbeta primers went into the PCR. Generated by immunoSEQ multiplex PCR, the TCRdb table keeps only in-frame clones and is missing some. The sample comprises about 180,000 clones, approximately 80% of which are singletons, and under 2.5% rests with the top ten. What was sequenced was PBMCs. These receptors were taken from a woman in her 30s in good health and CMV-seronegative.

In its sample, this clone was seen a few times. The chain employs TRBV7-2 and TRBJ2-7, with TRBD2 matching over 8 bases. The J segment lost 1 base and the V segment lost 5 bases, leaving 7 bases of the junction unmatched. The length of the CDR3 is 15 residues. CDR1 and CDR2 from the germline V gene are SGHTA and FQGNSA. The CDR3 nucleotides read TGTGCCAGCAGCGCCGGTGCGGGGGGTTCCTACGAGCAGTACTTC. Protein sequence: CASSAGAGGSYEQYF.

DNA of the CDR3: TGCGCCAGCAGCTTTAGTGGAGAGAACACTGAAGCTTTCTTT. Its translation: CASSFSGENTEAFF. The V gene is TRBV5-1, the J gene TRBJ1-1; no reliable D call. CDR3 length: 14 residues. The germline V gene has CDR1 SGHRS and CDR2 YFSETQ. V lost 2 bases and J 1 base, leaving 9 bases between the germline ends. Based on the CDR3 plus reference TRBV5-1 and TRBJ1-1, the full variable domain is KAGVTQTPRYLIKTRGQQVTLSCSPISGHRSVSWYQQTPGQGLQFLFEYFSETQRNKGNFPGRFSGRQFSNSRSEMNVSTLELGDSALYLCASSFSGENTEAFFGQGTRLTVV.

The chain combines TRBV4-1 with TRBJ2-4; D perhaps matches TRBD1 (6 bases). Deletions cut 1 base from V and 6 bases from J, with 19 bases between. This CDR3 has 17 residues. Germline-derived CDR1 and CDR2 are MGHRA and YSYEKL. The CDR3 DNA sequence: TGCGCCAGCAGCCAAGGAAGAGCCAGGGGTAGAGGAAACATTCAGTACTTC. Its translation is CASSQGRARGRGNIQYF.

The V and J genes are TRBV27 and TRBJ1-2; 10 bases fit TRBD1. The ends lost 3 bases at V and 6 bases at J; junction bases unmatched: 13. CDR3 length: 17 amino acids. CDR1 is MNHEY, CDR2 SMNVEV, per germline (reference sequence). The chain's CDR3 is CASSFTGTGVGGHGYTF. The DNA for the CDR3 is TGTGCCAGCAGTTTCACCGGGACAGGGGTGGGAGGGCATGGCTACACCTTC.

The chain carries TRBV13 and TRBJ2-3; maybe TRBD1 (5 bases). This CDR3 is 16 amino acids long. Trimming shortened V by 5 bases and J by 1 base, and 16 bases separated the two germline ends. Per the germline V gene, CDR1 is PRHDT and CDR2 is FYEKMQ (reference sequence). The CDR3 spells CASSGQSGLGTDTQYF. The CDR3 DNA sequence: TGTGCCAGCAGCGGACAATCAGGGTTGGGCACAGATACGCAGTATTTT.

V and J are TRBV6-6 and TRBJ1-2, with D unresolved. V lost 6 bases and J lost 2, with 10 bases in between. The CDR3 spans 13 residues. Germline V gene data show CDR1 as MNHNY and CDR2 as SVGAGI (reference sequence). CDR3 nucleotide sequence: TGTGCCAGCAGCCAAACGGGGAACTATGGCTACACCTTC. Its translation is CASSQTGNYGYTF.

The chain has TRBV7-2 and TRBJ2-1, with TRBD1 matching 8 bases. The ends lost 7 bases at V and 4 bases at J; junction bases unmatched: 9. The CDR3 covers 15 residues. Germline V gene data show CDR1 as SGHTA and CDR2 as FQGNSA. CDR3 sequence: CASTPRQGAYNEQFF. The CDR3 region has the DNA TGTGCCAGCACCCCACGGCAGGGGGCGTACAATGAGCAGTTCTTC.

The chain employs TRBV2 and TRBJ2-1; D not certain. V lost 6 bases and J lost 5, with 11 bases in between. Germline V CDR1 and CDR2: SNHLY, FYNNEI. The CDR3 has 13 amino acids. CDR3 residues: CASSVLLNNEQFF. The CDR3 region has the DNA TGTGCCAGCAGCGTATTATTAAACAATGAGCAGTTCTTC.

The chain combines TRBV7-9 with TRBJ2-1, with TRBD2 identical over 11 bases. V was clipped by 5 bases and J by 8 bases; unmatched bases: 5. CDR1 is SEHNR and CDR2 is FQNEAQ in the germline V gene (reference sequence). CDR3 length: 14 amino acids. The CDR3 protein is CASSPTSGSYEQFF. As DNA, the CDR3 is TGTGCCAGCAGCCCTACTAGCGGGAGCTATGAGCAGTTCTTC.

A word on this clone: Compared with germline, one end of the junction differs, possibly owing to a read error. The rearrangement joins TRBV28 to TRBJ2-7; D remains ambiguous. Germline assignment: CDR1 MDHEN and CDR2 SYDVKM. This CDR3 is built from 12 residues. The CDR3 protein is CASSLRAPRIDF. CDR3 bases: TGTGCCAGCAGTTTAAGAGCTCCCCGCATAGACTTC.

The chain combines TRBV4-2 with TRBJ2-2; D may be TRBD2 (6 bases). Germline CDR1 and CDR2: LGHNA and YNFKEQ. CDR3 length equals 15 residues. V lost 3 bases and J 6 bases, leaving 14 bases between the germline ends. DNA of the CDR3: TGTGCCAGCAGCCAGACCCTGGCGGGGCCCGGGGAGCTGTTTTTT. It is translated as CASSQTLAGPGELFF.

This chain uses TRBV10-2 with TRBJ2-1; 15 nucleotides align to TRBD2. The CDR3 is 15 amino acids. Germline values: CDR1 WSHSY, CDR2 SAAADI. V was pared by 7 bases and J by 5 bases, with 3 bases of the junction left unmatched. This CDR3 is CASTRTSGGDNEQFF. The CDR3 bases are TGCGCCAGCACCCGGACTAGCGGGGGGGACAATGAGCAGTTCTTC.

V is TRBV7-2 and J is TRBJ1-5; unclear D gene. The germline CDR1 and CDR2 sequences are SGHTA and FQGNSA. V was trimmed by 3 bases and J by 3 bases, leaving 6 bases between them. The CDR3 is 13 residues long. This chain's CDR3 is CASSFSLNQPQHF. The DNA for the CDR3 is TGTGCCAGCAGCTTTTCCCTCAATCAGCCCCAGCATTTT.

The chain joins TRBV2 to TRBJ1-5; TRBD1 might be the D (5 bases). Per the germline V gene, CDR1 is SNHLY and CDR2 is FYNNEI. The CDR3 loop spans 15 amino acids. The V end lost 3 bases, the J end lost 6 bases, and 15 bases lay between the germline ends. The CDR3 DNA is TGTGCCAGCAGTGAGATGGGGGGGTCTGTTCAGCCCCAGCATTTT. Encoded protein: CASSEMGGSVQPQHF. The variable domain in full, with the rest retrieved from reference TRBV2 and TRBJ1-5, is EPEVTQTPSHQVTQMGQEVILRCVPISNHLYFYWYRQILGQKVEFLVSFYNNEISEKSEIFDDQFSVERPDGSNFTLKIRSTKLEDSAMYFCASSEMGGSVQPQHFGDGTRLSIL.

V gene TRBV9 combines with J gene TRBJ2-7, with 9 bases fitting TRBD1. The CDR3 is 14 residues long. V lost 4 bases to trimming and J lost 5 bases; unmatched junction nucleotides: 7. The germline V gene encodes CDR1 SGDLS and CDR2 YYNGEE. The CDR3 coding sequence is TGTGCCAGCAGCCTGGGGACAGGGTCCCACGAGCAGTACTTC. This gives the protein CASSLGTGSHEQYF.

This clone was recorded only once. This rearrangement joins TRBV9 to TRBJ1-5; TRBD1 aligns across 9 bases. J gave up 2 bases and V 0 bases, and 0 bases lay outside the gene matches. This CDR3 region has 15 residues. Germline V gene data show CDR1 as SGDLS and CDR2 as YYNGEE. As DNA, the CDR3 is TGTGCCAGCAGCGTAGGGGACAGGGGCAATCAGCCCCAGCATTTT. Encoded protein: CASSVGDRGNQPQHF.

This clone has a single count. The chain carries TRBV6-1 and TRBJ1-1, with 8 bases lining up with TRBD1. With 4 bases clipped from V and 1 base from J, the junction kept 5 bases outside the gene matches. This CDR3 has 15 residues. Germline CDR1 reads MNHNS; CDR2 reads SASEGT. In nucleotides, the CDR3 is TGTGCCAGCAGTGTAAGGGGGACAGGGAACACTGAAGCTTTCTTT. Protein product: CASSVRGTGNTEAFF.

This rearrangement joins TRBV4-2 to TRBJ2-7, with 10 positions matching TRBD1. CDR1 LGHNA and CDR2 YNFKEQ come from the germline V gene. This CDR3 region has 17 residues. V was clipped by 4 bases and J by 1 base; unmatched bases: 10. The CDR3 DNA is TGTGCCAGCAGCCGAGCCAGTGGACAGGGGGAATCCTACGAGCAGTACTTC. Translating gives CASSRASGQGESYEQYF.

The rearrangement joins TRBV5-1 to TRBJ1-1, with 7 bases identical to TRBD1. From germline, CDR1 is SGHRS and CDR2 YFSETQ. CDR3 length equals 15 residues. The J segment lost 5 bases and the V segment lost 0 bases, leaving 7 bases of the junction unmatched. The CDR3 DNA reads as TGCGCCAGCAGCTTGGCTCGACAGGGCGGGACTGAAGCTTTCTTT. This gives the protein CASSLARQGGTEAFF.

V and J are TRBV28 and TRBJ2-1; 12 bases fit TRBD2. The CDR3 consists of 16 residues. V shed 3 bases, J shed 5 bases, and the junction held 5 bases outside the gene matches. Germline CDR1 is MDHEN and CDR2 is SYDVKM. This chain's CDR3 is CASSLLTSGRDNEQFF. The CDR3 DNA sequence: TGTGCCAGCAGTTTGTTGACTAGCGGGAGAGACAATGAGCAGTTCTTC.

CDR3 sequence reads: CASSQGSRRDAGELFF. The CDR3 DNA sequence: TGCGCCAGCAGCCAAGGATCGCGGAGGGATGCCGGGGAGCTGTTTTTT. The genes are TRBV4-3 and TRBJ2-2; D may be TRBD2 (6 bases). Trimming left V 1 base short and J 6 bases short, with 15 bases between. The CDR3 is 16 residues long. From germline, CDR1 is LGHNA and CDR2 YSLEER.

Concerning this clone itself: One junction end disagrees with the germline gene, perhaps due to a read error. The CDR3 DNA follows: TGTTCCAGCAGCTTAGGAGTAGCGGGGGGAAATGAAAAACTGTTTTTT. Translating it yields CSSSLGVAGGNEKLFF. J is TRBJ1-4 and V is TRBV7-9; D might be TRBD1 (5 bases). The CDR3 runs to 16 residues. Germline values: CDR1 SEHNR, CDR2 FQNEAQ (reference sequence).

The rearrangement joins TRBV27 to TRBJ2-7, with D perhaps TRBD1 (5 bases). Germline lookup yields CDR1 MNHEY and CDR2 SMNVEV (reference sequence). The CDR3 totals 11 residues. The CDR3 protein is CAVGQGYEQYF. In DNA form, the CDR3 reads TGTGCTGTGGGGCAAGGCTACGAGCAGTACTTC.

The CDR3 loop reads CASSLARQGYEQYF. In DNA form, the CDR3 reads TGTGCCAGCAGCTTAGCTCGACAGGGCTACGAGCAGTACTTC. The V gene is TRBV11-2, the J gene TRBJ2-7; TRBD1 agrees at 7 bases. From germline, CDR1 is SGHAT and CDR2 FQNNGV. CDR3 length equals 14 residues. Losses at the gene ends were 1 base for V and 3 bases for J; bases not matched to a gene: 3.

V is TRBV6-5 and J is TRBJ1-1; D unresolved. This CDR3 comprises 14 residues. The V end was cut by 5 bases, the J end by 0 bases, with 10 bases between. Per germline, CDR1 MNHEY and CDR2 SVGAGI. This chain's CDR3 is CASSPTELNTEAFF. The CDR3 DNA sequence: TGTGCCAGCAGTCCCACAGAACTGAACACTGAAGCTTTCTTT.

The chain links TRBV27 to TRBJ2-3; 8 bases align to TRBD1. CDR1 and CDR2 (germline): MNHEY, SMNVEV (reference sequence). The CDR3 extends over 14 amino acids. V was clipped by 5 bases and J by 7 bases; unmatched bases: 8. The chain's CDR3 is CASSAGGGLHTQYF. The CDR3, as DNA: TGTGCCAGCAGTGCAGGGGGCGGACTTCATACGCAGTATTTT.

This chain uses TRBV28 with TRBJ2-7, with D possibly TRBD1 on 7 matching bases. The CDR3 contains 14 residues. CDR1 is MDHEN and CDR2 is SYDVKM in the germline V gene. Trimming removed 5 bases at V and 2 bases at J, with 13 bases between. The CDR3 region is CASSLDREAYEQYF. DNA for the CDR3: TGTGCCAGCAGTCTAGACAGGGAGGCCTACGAGCAGTACTTC.

This clone was picked up one time. The V call is TRBV4-1, the J call TRBJ2-3; 11 nucleotides align to TRBD2. From germline, CDR1 is MGHRA and CDR2 YSYEKL. This CDR3 region has 18 residues. The ends lost 0 bases at V and 0 bases at J; junction bases unmatched: 5. The DNA for the CDR3 is TGCGCCAGCAGCCAAGAACATCTAGCGGGGGGAAGCACAGATACGCAGTATTTT. Its translation is CASSQEHLAGGSTDTQYF.

The V and J genes are TRBV7-2 and TRBJ2-7; 7 bases match TRBD2. V lost 2 bases, J lost 5 bases, and 6 bases stayed unmatched. The length of the CDR3 is 14 residues. Germline lookup yields CDR1 SGHTA and CDR2 FQGNSA. CDR3 nucleotide sequence: TGTGCCAGCAGCTTAATCGCGGGAGTCGACGAGCAGTACTTC. This encodes CASSLIAGVDEQYF.